A single sample gave rise to the 4 T cell receptor beta chains below, sequenced in a study of T cells after yellow fever vaccination. TCRdb reanalysed the 5' RACE reads using MiXCR and keeps one entry per CDR3 protein. This table holds more than 300,000 distinct CDR3 sequences, around 7.3% found once. Material: PBMCs, obtained more than 40 days after the first yellow fever vaccination. The origin of the receptors is a young man who received the YFV17D yellow fever vaccine.

This clonotype has only a few counts. V gene TRBV5-1 combines with J gene TRBJ2-5; 9 bases fit TRBD2. Germline lookup yields CDR1 SGHRS and CDR2 YFSETQ. J gave up 5 bases and V 2 bases, and 4 bases lay outside the gene matches. The CDR3 runs to 14 residues. The CDR3 loop is CASSFASGVETQYF. In nucleotides, the CDR3 is TGCGCCAGCAGCTTTGCTAGCGGGGTGGAGACCCAGTACTTC. Supplemented by reference TRBV5-1 and TRBJ2-5, the full variable domain reads KAGVTQTPRYLIKTRGQQVTLSCSPISGHRSVSWYQQTPGQGLQFLFEYFSETQRNKGNFPGRFSGRQFSNSRSEMNVSTLELGDSALYLCASSFASGVETQYFGPGTRLLVL.

This clonotype was seen more than once but under ten times. The chain recombines TRBV4-3 with TRBJ2-1, with 8 bases that match TRBD1. The CDR3 is 16 amino acids. CDR1 is LGHNA and CDR2 is YSLEER in the germline V gene. With 0 bases clipped from V and 12 bases from J, the junction kept 13 bases outside the gene matches. The DNA for the CDR3 is TGCGCCAGCAGCCAAGATAATCTGGGACAGGTCCCTTCGCAGTTCTTC. The encoded protein is CASSQDNLGQVPSQFF.

This clonotype was recorded many times. The rearrangement uses TRBV5-1 and TRBJ2-5; D uncertain. Germline V lookup: CDR1 SGHRS, CDR2 YFSETQ. This CDR3 is 14 amino acids long. Between the trimmed V and J ends, which lost 0 bases and 2 bases, there was a span of 8 bases. CDR3 protein: CASSLGPTQETQYF. DNA for the CDR3: TGCGCCAGCAGCTTGGGACCTACGCAAGAGACCCAGTACTTC.

This clonotype was observed many times. The V gene is TRBV11-2, the J gene TRBJ2-3; a weak D match, TRBD1 (5 bases). V was trimmed by 5 bases and J by 1 base, leaving 16 bases between them. The CDR3 runs to 16 residues. The germline gives CDR1 SGHAT, CDR2 FQNNGV. CDR3 in amino acids: CASSQKRQQGTDTQYF. The CDR3 coding sequence is TGTGCCAGCAGCCAAAAACGTCAACAGGGCACAGATACGCAGTATTTT. Full variable domain (missing parts from reference TRBV11-2 and TRBJ2-3): EAGVAQSPRYKIIEKRQSVAFWCNPISGHATLYWYQQILGQGPKLLIQFQNNGVVDDSQLPKDRFSAERLKGVDSTLKIQPAKLEDSAVYLCASSQKRQQGTDTQYFGPGTRLTVL.